This T cell receptor (beta chain) was found in a study of T cells of healthy individuals. Using its own MiXCR run on the 5' RACE reads, TCRdb lists one record per CDR3 protein. This table has fewer than 75,000 distinct CDR3 sequences, roughly 15% appearing once. For this clonotype: The junction and the germline gene differ at one end; a read error may be behind it.

The CDR3 spans 18 residues. Per germline, CDR1 LNHNV and CDR2 YYDKDF (reference sequence). This chain links TRBV15 with TRBJ2-7; no clear D. The receptor comes from a human donor in good health. Here the CDR3 DNA reads TGTGCCACCAGCAGAGAAACAAGACTCCAGTTCCTCCATACCCCAAAGTGGTTC. It specifies CATSRETRLQFLHTPKWF. The whole variable domain, filled in from reference TRBV15 and TRBJ2-7, reads DAMVIQNPRYQVTQFGKPVTLSCSQTLNHNVMYWYQQKSSQAPKLLFHYYDKDFNNEADTPDNFQSRRPNTSFCFLDIRSPGLGDTAMYLCATSRETRLQFLHTPKWFGPGTRLTVT.